Presented here are 6 T cell receptor beta chains from one specimen sequenced in a study of CD8 T cells in Susac syndrome. RNA, at roughly 0.45 to 1 ug, was reverse transcribed with random hexamers. MiXCR was run by TCRdb on the immunoSEQ multiplex PCR reads, yielding one entry per CDR3 protein. Of about 300,000 distinct CDR3 sequences in the sample, 89% were seen once. What was sequenced was CD8+ T cells from PBMCs. These receptors all stem from a human donor with multiple sclerosis.

CDR3 residues: CASSGRPYSETQYF. The CDR3 nucleotides are TGTGCCAGCAGCGGACGGCCCTATAGCGAGACCCAGTACTTC. The chain carries TRBV27 and TRBJ2-5, with unresolved D. CDR3 length: 14 residues. The germline V gene has CDR1 MNHEY and CDR2 SMNVEV (reference sequence). Trimming took 6 bases from V and 5 from J, leaving 16 bases between them.

This rearrangement joins TRBV20-1 to TRBJ2-5; D is possibly TRBD2 (5 bases). Trimming removed 0 bases at V and 2 bases at J, with 10 bases between. The CDR3 sequence is 14 residues long. The germline CDR1 and CDR2 sequences are DFQATT and SNEGSKA (reference sequence). CDR3 nucleotides: TGCAGTGCTAGAGATCGAGGAGGTCAAGAGACCCAGTACTTC. Translating gives CSARDRGGQETQYF.

This chain's CDR3 is CAWTPLRAGHEQYF. In DNA form, the CDR3 reads TGTGCCTGGACACCGTTGAGGGCCGGCCACGAGCAGTACTTC. V is TRBV30 and J is TRBJ2-7; tentatively, D is TRBD2 (5 bases). Trimming took 4 bases from V and 5 from J, leaving 18 bases between them. The CDR3 spans 14 residues. Per the germline V gene, CDR1 is GTSNPN and CDR2 is SVGIG (reference sequence). The variable domain in full, with the rest retrieved from reference TRBV30 and TRBJ2-7, is SQTIHQWPATLVQPVGSPLSLECTVEGTSNPNLYWYRQAAGRGLQLLFYSVGIGQISSEVPQNLSASRPQDRQFILSSKKLLLSDSGFYLCAWTPLRAGHEQYFGPGTRLTVT.

V is TRBV20-1 and J is TRBJ2-1; 11 bases fit TRBD1. Trimming removed 3 bases from V and 8 bases from J; junction bases left unmatched: 6. Germline CDR1 DFQATT, CDR2 SNEGSKA (reference sequence). CDR3 length: 14 residues. Here the CDR3 DNA reads TGCAGTGCTAGTGGCCCGGGACAGGGGGATGAGCAGTTCTTC. It yields the protein CSASGPGQGDEQFF.

This chain links TRBV7-8 with TRBJ1-4; D ambiguous. Per the germline V gene, CDR1 is SGHVS and CDR2 is FQNEAQ. V lost 3 bases and J 0 bases, leaving 8 bases between the germline ends. CDR3 size: 15 residues. The CDR3 nucleotides are TGTGCCAGCAGCTTGCTTGGGGCAACTAATGAAAAACTGTTTTTT. This sequence encodes CASSLLGATNEKLFF.

The chain combines TRBV7-9 with TRBJ2-7; the D gene is possibly TRBD2 (6 bases). Trimming took 4 bases from V and 4 from J, leaving 23 bases between them. The CDR3 is made up of 17 amino acids. Germline assignment: CDR1 SEHNR and CDR2 FQNEAQ (reference sequence). CDR3: CASSSLGGKNWDYEQYF. CDR3 DNA: TGTGCCAGCAGCTCCCTGGGGGGAAAAAATTGGGATTACGAGCAGTACTTC. The whole variable domain, remainder taken from reference TRBV7-9 and TRBJ2-7, is DTGVSQNPRHKITKRGQNVTFRCDPISEHNRLYWYRQTLGQGPEFLTYFQNEAQLEKSRLLSDRFSAERPKGSFSTLEIQRTEQGDSAMYLCASSSLGGKNWDYEQYFGPGTRLTVT.